This T cell receptor beta chain was recorded in a study of blood T cell repertoires in COVID-19 (dated by TCRdb to the early 2020s). The study in broad terms: Samples covering the acute and convalescent phases of COVID-19 were provided by collaborators in the United States, Italy and Spain. The material from the prospective study consisted of cDNA or gDNA derived from T cells, B-cell-depleted T cells, or PBMCs. Deeply sampled blood TCRbeta repertoires from subjects exposed to, actively infected with, or recovered from COVID-19 were included in the dataset. The repertoires were released in a freely available public database meant as a resource for research on the immune response to SARS-CoV-2. Samples were obtained from the ongoing ImmuneRACE study (first 160 participants) and from 1,254 subjects provided by 6 global collaborators. The sample metadata nearly always contained a de-identified subject ID, COVID-19 status, age in years and sex. Where HLA class I and class II types were available, the types were taken from metadata supplied by the sample provider, not from assay-based typing. General conclusions and limits of the study: Clinical and demographic metadata were provided uncurated, with the amount varying by source and participant.

CDR1 and CDR2, looked up from the germline V gene, are ENHRY and SYGVKD. Including cysteine and phenylalanine, the CDR3 has 18 amino acids. CDR3 DNA only is kept here, 54 bases in frame from base 1. Germline trimming: 4 bases from V, 1 base from J; junction bases outside gene matches: 6. To note about this clone: No cognate antigen has been identified for it. No base-level quality is on record; no much larger clone is a single base apart.

TCRbeta CDR3 regions were amplified from genomic DNA by means of the immunoSEQ Assay, a bias-controlled multiplex PCR. As for the original processing: The number of nucleated cells in each sample was estimated from the amplification of reference gene primers within the assay. To quantify the absolute abundance of each unique TCRbeta CDR3 rearrangement, sequence reads were collapsed and filtered. For each sample, productive Simpson clonality was calculated by taking the square root of Simpson's diversity index across productive rearrangements. TCRdb took over this immuneACCESS table, retaining in-frame rearrangements with V and J assigned. Such tables are incomplete; in checked studies, under half of the missing clones stem from an unresolved V gene, and the remainder is unexplained. The V and J calls and the clone size are those of that table, but D and trimming were determined from the DNA. The sample contains about 360,000 clones, roughly 87% of them found a single time. Roughly 1.9% of the sample rests with the top ten.

Participants in the prospective study were enrolled through a virtual design, were aged roughly 18 to 100 years, and lived in about 25 United States geographic areas. In the prospective study, participants were assigned to cohorts based on the clinical history participants reported in a screening survey and a study questionnaire. In the prospective study, whole blood, serum and a nasopharyngeal or oropharyngeal swab were collected from each participant by mobile phlebotomists. Prospective study participants could optionally give additional blood draws and questionnaires over an approximately two-month period. Prospective study blood samples were shipped either frozen or at room temperature before DNA extraction.

This clonotype was sampled from a woman between 35 and 50 years old with acute COVID-19. Recombination joined TRBV10-3 with TRBJ2-1; the junction holds 14 bases that match TRBD2. Material: PBMCs or T cells enriched from blood (not recorded which). The sequence in DNA is TGTGCCATCAGTGGACCCGGGACTAGCGGGGGTTCCTACAATGAGCAGTTCTTC. This codes for CAISGPGTSGGSYNEQFF.